Detailed here is one T cell receptor beta chain. Antigen: not known. The sample comes from a study of cytomegalovirus exposure and HLA in healthy donors. The wider study: Of several hundred genotyped donors, 80% to 85% grouped in the Caucasian-associated ancestry cluster. Study observations and caveats: Data from an earlier analysis indicated that most TCR beta V segments were productive either about 87% or about 30% of the time. Per published reports, the classifier diagnosed cytomegalovirus status with high specificity and sensitivity.

The V and J ends lost 6 bases and 4 bases respectively, with 10 bases between them. This CDR3 contains 13 residues. From germline, CDR1 is MNHNS and CDR2 SASEGT. In the PCR, 60 Vbeta and 13 Jbeta primers were used. The repertoire was sequenced with immunoSEQ multiplex PCR; TCRdb's copy has only in-frame clones and lacks some. The table records around 100,000 clones, roughly three quarters of them present only once. Those who donated were healthy bone marrow donors. The specimen was PBMCs. The chain uses TRBV6-1 and TRBJ1-3; no definite D call. This clonotype originated in a woman younger than 30 in good health and CMV-seropositive. The CDR3 region has the DNA TGTGCCAGCAGGAGAGCTTACGGAAACACCATATATTTT. It translates to CASRRAYGNTIYF.